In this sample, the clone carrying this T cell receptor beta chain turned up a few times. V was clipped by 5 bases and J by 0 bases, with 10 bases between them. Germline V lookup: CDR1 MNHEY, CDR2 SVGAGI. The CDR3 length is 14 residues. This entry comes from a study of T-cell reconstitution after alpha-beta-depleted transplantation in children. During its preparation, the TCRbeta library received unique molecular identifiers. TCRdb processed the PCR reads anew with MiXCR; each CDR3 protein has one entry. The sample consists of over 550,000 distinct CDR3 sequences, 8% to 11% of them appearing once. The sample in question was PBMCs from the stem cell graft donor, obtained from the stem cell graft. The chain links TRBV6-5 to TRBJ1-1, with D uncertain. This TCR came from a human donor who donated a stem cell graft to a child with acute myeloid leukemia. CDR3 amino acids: CASSNTALNTEAFF. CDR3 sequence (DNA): TGTGCCAGCAGTAACACAGCGTTGAACACTGAAGCTTTCTTT.